A single sample gave rise to the 22 T cell receptor beta chains below, sequenced in a study of control samples from healthy donors and cancer patients. Libraries were prepared by immunoSEQ multiplex PCR; TCRdb keeps only in-frame clonotypes and omits some of them. The sample holds 20,000 to 30,000 clones; almost 85% are singletons and the top ten take 6.5% to 8.5%. Material for sequencing was PBMCs. The receptor source for this set is a woman aged 55-70 years with head and neck cancer.

The chain joins TRBV5-5 to TRBJ2-1, with D maybe TRBD2 (6 bases). Per germline, CDR1 SGHKS and CDR2 YYEKEE (reference sequence). This CDR3 spans 14 amino acids. V lost 4 bases to trimming and J lost 2 bases, with 10 bases between them. For the CDR3, the DNA is TGTGCCAGCAGCGGAGGGGTGACCTACAATGAGCAGTTCTTC. Its protein is CASSGGVTYNEQFF. The variable domain in full, with the rest retrieved from reference TRBV5-5 and TRBJ2-1, is DAGVTQSPTHLIKTRGQQVTLRCSPISGHKSVSWYQQVLGQGPQFIFQYYEKEERGRGNFPDRFSARQFPNYSSELNVNALLLGDSALYLCASSGGVTYNEQFFGPGTRLTVL.

J is TRBJ2-7 and V is TRBV14; TRBD1 agrees at 9 bases. Trimming at V came to 3 bases and at J to 6 bases, leaving 9 bases not matched to a gene. The germline V gene encodes CDR1 SGHDN and CDR2 FVKESK. This CDR3 region has 15 residues. The CDR3 DNA sequence: TGTGCCAGCAGCCAGCTGGACAGGGGAGGGATCGAGCAGTACTTC. Encoded protein: CASSQLDRGGIEQYF.

The V call is TRBV4-3, the J call TRBJ2-7; unclear D gene. Germline V gene sequence: CDR1 LGHNA, CDR2 YSLEER. The CDR3 extends over 15 amino acids. V was cut by 6 bases and J by 2 bases, with 17 bases left in between. The CDR3 is CASRQNLDGTYEQYF. The CDR3 DNA is TGCGCCAGCAGGCAAAATCTGGACGGTACCTACGAGCAGTACTTC.

The chain has TRBV7-2 and TRBJ1-3; the D gene is possibly TRBD1 (5 bases). Trimming took off 1 base at V and 9 bases at J, with 16 bases between the two ends. Germline V gene sequence: CDR1 SGHTA, CDR2 FQGNSA. This CDR3 region has 15 residues. The chain's CDR3 is CASSLDMAPGTTIYF. The CDR3 coding sequence is TGTGCCAGCAGCTTAGATATGGCTCCGGGGACCACCATATATTTT.

The V and J genes are TRBV19 and TRBJ2-2; D perhaps matches TRBD1 (7 bases). The CDR3 is 18 amino acids. V lost 2 bases to trimming and J lost 2 bases, with 18 bases between them. Germline-derived CDR1 and CDR2 are LNHDA and SQIVND (reference sequence). CDR3 nucleotide sequence: TGTGCCAGTAGTATAATTGGAGGGGGCCAGATTAACACCGGGGAGCTGTTTTTT. Encoded protein: CASSIIGGGQINTGELFF.

The chain is built from TRBV19 and TRBJ2-2, with TRBD1 matching 10 bases. The germline gives CDR1 LNHDA, CDR2 SQIVND (reference sequence). V lost 7 bases and J lost 6; bases outside the gene matches: 5. There are 14 residues in the CDR3. CDR3 in DNA: TGTGCCAGTAAGGGACAGGGGAGAGCCGGGGAGCTGTTTTTT. As protein: CASKGQGRAGELFF. Combining the CDR3 with reference TRBV19 and TRBJ2-2 gives the whole variable domain DGGITQSPKYLFRKEGQNVTLSCEQNLNHDAMYWYRQDPGQGLRLIYYSQIVNDFQKGDIAEGYSVSREKKESFPLTVTSAQKNPTAFYLCASKGQGRAGELFFGEGSRLTVL.

This chain connects TRBV18 to TRBJ2-3; 7 bases match TRBD2. With 0 bases clipped from V and 2 bases from J, the junction kept 5 bases outside the gene matches. Germline assignment: CDR1 KGHSH and CDR2 LQKENI. This CDR3 is built from 16 residues. The CDR3: CASSPPKTSNTDTQYF. CDR3 in DNA: TGTGCCAGCTCACCACCGAAGACTAGCAACACAGATACGCAGTATTTT.

The CDR3 protein is CASSGNIAGGWSQETQYF. The CDR3 DNA reads as TGTGCCAGCAGCGGAAACATAGCGGGAGGGTGGTCCCAAGAGACCCAGTACTTC. The genes are TRBV9 and TRBJ2-5, with 11 bases matching TRBD2. V lost 3 bases, J lost 1 base, and 11 bases stayed unmatched. This CDR3 has 18 amino acids. CDR1 is SGDLS and CDR2 is YYNGEE in the germline V gene. Complete variable domain (other parts from reference TRBV9 and TRBJ2-5): DSGVTQTPKHLITATGQRVTLRCSPRSGDLSVYWYQQSLDQGLQFLIQYYNGEERAKGNILERFSAQQFPDLHSELNLSSLELGDSALYFCASSGNIAGGWSQETQYFGPGTRLLVL.

The V gene is TRBV5-4, the J gene TRBJ1-1, with D possibly being TRBD1 (5 bases). Per the germline V gene, CDR1 is SGHNT and CDR2 is YYREEE (reference sequence). Trimming took 0 bases from V and 1 from J, leaving 10 bases between them. The CDR3 loop spans 15 amino acids. CDR3 DNA sequence: TGTGCCAGCAGCTTGGGCCAGGGAGGGAACACTGAAGCTTTCTTT. It encodes CASSLGQGGNTEAFF.

This clone was recorded only once. The V and J genes are TRBV12-5 and TRBJ2-2; TRBD1 is a possible D gene (5 bases). The V gene's germline CDR1 is LGHNT and CDR2 FRNRAP. Trimming cost V 5 bases and J 4 bases, with 11 bases left between them. CDR3 length: 14 residues. CDR3 bases: TGTGCTAGTGGTCCGACAGTGGCCACCGGGGAGCTGTTTTTT. This gives the protein CASGPTVATGELFF.

The CDR3, as DNA: TGTGCCAGCAGTGGGATCCGCCGAGGACAGGGGTCGGTCGGGGAGCTGTTTTTT. Translated: CASSGIRRGQGSVGELFF. The chain couples TRBV6-1 to TRBJ2-2, with 9 bases aligning to TRBD1. Germline V gene sequence: CDR1 MNHNS, CDR2 SASEGT. The J segment lost 7 bases and the V segment lost 4 bases, leaving 16 bases of the junction unmatched. This CDR3 region has 18 residues.

This sequence joins TRBV4-1 and TRBJ2-7; maybe TRBD1 (9 bases). CDR1 and CDR2 from the germline V gene are MGHRA and YSYEKL. CDR3 length equals 16 residues. Trimming took off 4 bases at V and 0 bases at J, with 16 bases between the two ends. The chain's CDR3 is CASSLLAGQGSYEQYF. In DNA, the CDR3 is TGCGCCAGCAGCCTTTTAGCGGGACAGGGCTCCTACGAGCAGTACTTC.

The chain employs TRBV5-1 and TRBJ1-1; D might be TRBD1 (5 bases). Trimming removed 4 bases from V and 0 bases from J, with 22 bases in between. The CDR3 contains 18 residues. Germline lookup yields CDR1 SGHRS and CDR2 YFSETQ. CDR3 DNA: TGCGCCAGCAGCCCGAGGGGCAGTATGGGTTCAATGAACACTGAAGCTTTCTTT. Protein product: CASSPRGSMGSMNTEAFF. Looking up the rest from reference TRBV5-1 and TRBJ1-1 gives the full variable domain: KAGVTQTPRYLIKTRGQQVTLSCSPISGHRSVSWYQQTPGQGLQFLFEYFSETQRNKGNFPGRFSGRQFSNSRSEMNVSTLELGDSALYLCASSPRGSMGSMNTEAFFGQGTRLTVV.

The J gene is TRBJ1-6, the V gene TRBV4-3; D gene uncertain. Trimming took 0 bases from V and 9 from J, leaving 6 bases between them. The length of the CDR3 is 13 residues. Germline CDR1 reads LGHNA; CDR2 reads YSLEER. CDR3 DNA sequence: TGCGCCAGCAGCCAAGATGGGGTTTCACCCCTCCACTTT. It is translated as CASSQDGVSPLHF.

V and J are TRBV15 and TRBJ2-5; D not certain. Germline V gene lookup returns CDR1 LNHNV and CDR2 YYDKDF (reference sequence). Trimming took 0 bases from V and 4 from J, leaving 6 bases between them. The CDR3 totals 13 residues. This CDR3 reads CATSRDTAETQYF. In nucleotides, the CDR3 is TGTGCCACCAGCAGAGATACGGCAGAGACCCAGTACTTC.

A note on this clone: This sample includes further DNA sequences coding for the same CDR3. The chain is built from TRBV7-3 and TRBJ2-2; 8 positions agree with TRBD2. The CDR3 runs to 15 residues. Germline CDR1 and CDR2: SGHTA and FQGTGA. Trimming cost V 5 bases and J 6 bases; bases outside gene matches: 8. The CDR3 DNA follows: TGTGCCAGCAGCCTAGGTGGAGCGGGGGCCGGGGAGCTGTTTTTT. Translated: CASSLGGAGAGELFF. Full variable domain (missing parts from reference TRBV7-3 and TRBJ2-2): GAGVSQTPSNKVTEKGKYVELRCDPISGHTALYWYRQSLGQGPEFLIYFQGTGAADDSGLPNDRFFAVRPEGSVSTLKIQRTERGDSAVYLCASSLGGAGAGELFFGEGSRLTVL.

The chain recombines TRBV3-1 (or the pseudogene TRBV3-2) with TRBJ1-2; D is ambiguous. The germline CDR1 and CDR2 sequences are LGHDT and YNNKEL (reference sequence). The CDR3 is made up of 11 amino acids. Trimming cost V 1 base and J 6 bases, with 3 bases left between them. CDR3 sequence reads: CASSQGHGYTF. CDR3 DNA sequence: TGTGCCAGCAGCCAAGGTCATGGCTACACCTTC.

In its sample, this clone was seen once. This chain joins TRBV6-5 and TRBJ1-6; D ambiguous. CDR3 length equals 14 residues. With 4 bases removed from V and 2 bases from J, the gap between germline ends came to 6 bases. CDR1 and CDR2 (germline): MNHEY, SVGAGI. CDR3 amino acids: CASSSGPYNSPLHF. DNA for the CDR3: TGTGCCAGCAGTTCCGGGCCCTATAATTCACCCCTCCACTTT.

The chain is built from TRBV5-1 and TRBJ2-3; 8 nucleotides align to TRBD2. The V and J ends lost 0 bases and 5 bases, in that order; junction bases with no gene match: 8. Looked up from germline, CDR1 is SGHRS and CDR2 is YFSETQ. CDR3 length: 16 amino acids. The CDR3 coding sequence is TGCGCCAGCAGCTTGGTCCGAGCGGGAGTGATAGATACGCAGTATTTT. It is translated as CASSLVRAGVIDTQYF. The whole variable domain, remainder taken from reference TRBV5-1 and TRBJ2-3, is KAGVTQTPRYLIKTRGQQVTLSCSPISGHRSVSWYQQTPGQGLQFLFEYFSETQRNKGNFPGRFSGRQFSNSRSEMNVSTLELGDSALYLCASSLVRAGVIDTQYFGPGTRLTVL.

This chain links TRBV5-6 with TRBJ1-1; TRBD1 might be the D (6 bases). Trimming left V 0 bases short and J 4 bases short, with 16 bases between. This CDR3 is built from 16 residues. Germline V gene data show CDR1 as SGHDT and CDR2 as YYEEEE. The CDR3 DNA reads as TGTGCCAGCAGCTTGGCCAACGTGAGGGGGGCCACTGAAGCTTTCTTT. This sequence encodes CASSLANVRGATEAFF.

The V gene is TRBV7-2, the J gene TRBJ2-5; either TRBD1 or TRBD2 may supply D (5 bases each). Germline assignment: CDR1 SGHTA and CDR2 FQGNSA. Deletions cut 4 bases from V and 4 bases from J, with 10 bases between. The CDR3 has 13 residues. The CDR3 loop is CASSSGRRETQYF. For the CDR3, the DNA is TGTGCCAGCAGCTCGGGGCGGCGAGAGACCCAGTACTTC.

This sequence joins TRBV3-1 (or the pseudogene TRBV3-2) and TRBJ1-2; D uncertain. The germline CDR1 and CDR2 sequences are LGHDT and YNNKEL (reference sequence). The V end lost 4 bases, the J end lost 6 bases, and 12 bases lay between the germline ends. The CDR3 is made up of 13 amino acids. The DNA of the CDR3 is TGTGCCAGCAGCCCCTCCAGCGGGCATGGCTACACCTTC. It is translated as CASSPSSGHGYTF.